These T cell receptor beta chains were read from a single sample in a study of neurological immune-mediated disorders. Using its own MiXCR run on the 5' RACE reads, TCRdb lists one record per CDR3 protein. The table lists 35,000 to 50,000 distinct CDR3 sequences, approximately 2.4% of them singletons, with about 2.4% in the top ten. What was sequenced was PBMCs. Receptors originate from a man aged 50 or older with multiple sclerosis. Both conserved end residues are part of each CDR3. The D gene is left open where the match is weak. Not all rows give a size; the values are once, few, many and, for expanded clones, a class.

clone size,D gene,V gene,J gene,CDR3 protein,CDR3 DNA
many,NA,TRBV5-6,TRBJ2-7,CASSLGGNSYEQYF,TGTGCCAGCAGCTTGGGAGGAAACTCCTACGAGCAGTACTTC
many,NA,TRBV20-1,TRBJ2-3,CSAREQLGTQYF,TGCAGTGCTAGAGAGCAGTTGGGTACGCAGTATTTT
many,NA,TRBV12-3/TRBV12-4,TRBJ1-3,CASLFGRTGNTIYF,TGTGCCAGTTTGTTCGGCAGGACTGGAAACACCATATATTTT
many,NA,TRBV12-3/TRBV12-4,TRBJ2-7,CASSPTDRNSSYEQYF,TGTGCCAGCAGTCCCACGGACAGAAATAGCTCCTACGAGCAGTACTTC
many,NA,TRBV7-9,TRBJ1-2,CASSVGTNYGYTF,TGTGCCAGCAGCGTCGGGACAAACTATGGCTACACCTTC
many,NA,TRBV20-1,TRBJ1-3,CSALVLVIGGHRGPGNTIYF,TGCAGTGCCCTGGTCCTAGTGATAGGGGGGCATCGTGGCCCTGGAAACACCATATATTTT
few,NA,TRBV12-3/TRBV12-4,TRBJ1-1,CASSRGASGGNTEAFF,TGTGCCAGCAGTCGTGGCGCCAGTGGGGGGAACACTGAAGCTTTCTTT
many,TRBD1,TRBV6-5,TRBJ1-1,CASSYSGTGVTEAFF,TGTGCCAGCAGTTACTCCGGGACAGGGGTCACTGAAGCTTTCTTT
many,TRBD2,TRBV5-1,TRBJ2-1,CASSLPSGGQKFF,TGCGCCAGCAGCTTGCCTAGCGGGGGGCAGAAGTTCTTC
NA,NA,TRBV18,TRBJ1-5,CASSPRTGPNQPQNF,TGTGCCAGCTCACCACGAACAGGCCCGAATCAGCCCCAGAATTTT
many,NA,TRBV14,TRBJ2-2,CASSQLQGSGGELFF,TGTGCCAGCAGCCAACTCCAGGGATCGGGCGGGGAGCTGTTTTTT